This TCR beta chain derives from a study of blood T cell repertoires in COVID-19. Study as a whole: PBMCs, B-cell-depleted T cells, or T cells provided the cDNA or gDNA that made up the material.

V was pared by 4 bases and J by 3 bases, with 4 bases of the junction left unmatched. CDR3 length equals 15 residues. The germline CDR1 and CDR2 sequences are SGHNT and YENEEA. In the original processing: From reference gene primer amplification, estimates of nucleated cell counts were derived. The table came from immunoSEQ multiplex PCR; TCRdb's copy has only in-frame clones and leaves some out. D and trimming come from the DNA, and the V and J calls and clone size come from that table. The data contain about 90,000 clones, about 91% of them singletons. The rearrangement joins TRBV11-3 to TRBJ2-1; 9 bases line up with TRBD2. The receptor comes from a man between 60 and 70 years old with acute or convalescent COVID-19. Sequenced sample: peripheral blood. CDR3 sequence reads: CASSSLAGNYNEQFF. The CDR3 region has the DNA TGTGCCAGCAGCTCGCTAGCGGGGAACTACAATGAGCAGTTCTTC.